The 9 T cell receptor beta chains reported below all come from one sample, sequenced in a study of shared clonotypes between healthy human individuals. Repertoires were generated with immunoSEQ multiplex PCR, while TCRdb's copy carries only in-frame clones and drops some. This table has hundreds of thousands of clones, around 78% appearing once. Material: memory CD4+ T cells sorted from blood. Sample subset: CD45RA-negative fraction. The receptors come from a young woman in good health.

The chain uses TRBV18 and TRBJ1-1; unclear D gene. Deletions cut 3 bases from V and 0 bases from J, with 8 bases between. The V gene's germline CDR1 is KGHSH and CDR2 LQKENI. The CDR3 runs to 14 residues. CDR3 amino acids: CASSPWQVNTEAFF. CDR3 DNA: TGTGCCAGCTCACCTTGGCAGGTGAACACTGAAGCTTTCTTT.

The V gene is TRBV6-6, the J gene TRBJ1-1; 8 nucleotides agree with TRBD1. The V gene end was trimmed by 2 bases and the J gene end by 3 bases; junction bases not matched to a gene: 8. The CDR3 extends over 16 amino acids. Looked up from germline, CDR1 is MNHNY and CDR2 is SVGAGI (reference sequence). The CDR3 region has the DNA TGTGCCAGCAGTTACACACGCCAGGGGGCGGACACTGAAGCTTTCTTT. It specifies CASSYTRQGADTEAFF.

This chain links TRBV6-1 with TRBJ2-2; D might be TRBD1 or TRBD2, each matching 5 bases. CDR1 is MNHNS, CDR2 SASEGT, per germline. The V and J ends lost 8 bases and 4 bases respectively, with 17 bases between them. This CDR3 is built from 15 residues. The CDR3 loop reads CASLERGEVTGELFF. CDR3 in DNA: TGTGCCAGCCTGGAGAGGGGTGAGGTCACCGGGGAGCTGTTTTTT.

The rearrangement joins TRBV6-5 to TRBJ2-7; D remains ambiguous. Looked up from germline, CDR1 is MNHEY and CDR2 is SVGAGI. The CDR3 is made up of 13 amino acids. V lost 6 bases, J lost 6 bases, and 15 bases lay in between. The DNA for the CDR3 is TGTGCCAGCAGAAAGTTAGAAATACTCGAGCAGTACTTC. This gives the protein CASRKLEILEQYF.

A word on this clone: Compared with germline, one end of the junction differs, possibly owing to a read error. J is TRBJ2-7 and V is TRBV7-1; TRBD2 matches at 10 bases. TRBV7-1 belongs to the ORF category, with a function that is uncertain. This CDR3 is 15 amino acids long. CDR3 DNA sequence: TGTGCCAGCAGCCCAGCGGGAGGGCAGGCCTACGAGCAGTACTTC. Translated, it gives CASSPAGGQAYEQYF.

The CDR3 region is CASSLDLRQPQHF. The CDR3 DNA reads as TGTGCCAGCAGCTTAGATCTTCGGCAGCCCCAGCATTTT. V gene TRBV11-2 combines with J gene TRBJ1-5; no firm D call. V was trimmed by 0 bases and J by 7 bases, leaving 7 bases between them. Germline V gene lookup returns CDR1 SGHAT and CDR2 FQNNGV. The CDR3 totals 13 residues.

This clone was observed a single time. The CDR3 DNA is TGTGCCAGCAGCTTAATTAAGAGGGCTGAAGCTTTCTTT. Translating gives CASSLIKRAEAFF. The chain links TRBV7-9 to TRBJ1-1; D not resolved. The CDR3 has 13 residues. The V and J ends lost 2 bases and 6 bases respectively, with 10 bases between them. CDR1 and CDR2 (germline): SEHNR, FQNEAQ (reference sequence).

The rearrangement links TRBV4-1 to TRBJ2-5; no clear D gene. Germline V CDR1 and CDR2: MGHRA, YSYEKL. V was pared by 2 bases and J by 5 bases, with 12 bases between. This CDR3 has 14 amino acids. DNA for the CDR3: TGCGCCAGCAGCCAACTAGACCCACCGGAGACCCAGTACTTC. Translating it yields CASSQLDPPETQYF.

This chain joins TRBV19 and TRBJ1-2; the D gene is possibly TRBD1 (5 bases). CDR1 is LNHDA and CDR2 is SQIVND in the germline V gene (reference sequence). The CDR3 runs to 14 residues. The germline V and J ends were trimmed by 7 bases and 1 base, with 13 bases remaining between them. The CDR3 region is CASTYPGNNYGYTF. In nucleotides, the CDR3 is TGTGCCAGTACCTACCCAGGGAATAACTATGGCTACACCTTC.